These 11 T cell receptor beta chains originate from one sample sequenced in a study of breast tumors, draining lymph nodes, adjacent tissues. TCRdb used MiXCR to reprocess the multiplex PCR reads, holding one entry per CDR3 protein. The sample includes roughly 130,000 distinct CDR3 sequences, approximately 30% of them seen just once. Breast cancer patients provided tissue from their axillary draining lymph nodes. Material: axillary lymph node tissue. The source is a female donor with breast cancer. Some clones in this sample may be carry-over from other donors' samples.

This clonotype was counted a few times. The chain has TRBV2 and TRBJ1-1, with 10 bases aligning to TRBD1. This CDR3 region has 18 residues. The germline gives CDR1 SNHLY, CDR2 FYNNEI. Unmatched junction bases numbered 12, after V lost 0 bases and J lost 5 bases. CDR3: CASSEASGSWTGGTEAFF. The CDR3, as DNA: TGTGCCAGCAGTGAAGCTTCAGGGTCTTGGACAGGGGGTACTGAAGCTTTCTTT.

Points on this clonotype: A much bigger clone sits one base away, suggesting this may be a read error. As the CDR3 is not closed by the conserved phenylalanine or tryptophan, this likely results from a read error. V is TRBV6-6 and J is TRBJ2-3; 8 bases align to TRBD2. The germline gives CDR1 MNHNY, CDR2 SVGAGI (reference sequence). The CDR3 loop spans 13 amino acids. CDR3 DNA sequence: TGTGCCAGCACGGGGGGGGGCACAGGTACGCAGTATTCT. Translating it yields CASTGGGTGTQYS.

In this sample, this clonotype turned up many times. Here the CDR3 reads CASSVPDDGNYGYTF. The CDR3 DNA reads TGCGCCAGCTCCGTCCCCGACGACGGAAACTATGGCTACACCTTC. This rearrangement joins TRBV10-2 to TRBJ1-2; no definite D call. Germline V gene lookup returns CDR1 WSHSY and CDR2 SAAADI. The CDR3 is made up of 15 amino acids. V dropped 8 bases and J dropped 2 bases, with 18 bases sitting between them.

The table lists this clonotype with many counts. This CDR3 reads CASSLGQGYEQFF. DNA for the CDR3: TGCGCCAGCAGCTTGGGACAGGGCTATGAGCAGTTCTTC. The chain carries TRBV5-1 and TRBJ2-1, with 7 bases fitting TRBD1. V gave up 0 bases and J gave up 8 bases; unmatched junction bases: 2. Per germline, CDR1 SGHRS and CDR2 YFSETQ. This CDR3 region has 13 residues.

Judged by abundance, this clonotype is medium-sized. V gene TRBV10-3 combines with J gene TRBJ1-2; 7 nucleotides agree with TRBD1. V lost 6 bases to trimming and J lost 4 bases; unmatched junction nucleotides: 8. Germline values: CDR1 ENHRY, CDR2 SYGVKD. The CDR3 consists of 14 residues. DNA for the CDR3: TGTGCCATCAGGGAGACAGGGAACGTCTATGGCTACACCTTC. Its protein is CAIRETGNVYGYTF.

Ten or more counts support this clonotype. The chain carries TRBV29-1 and TRBJ1-1; the match to TRBD1 covers 7 bases. The CDR3 has 12 amino acids. Germline V CDR1 and CDR2: SQVTM, ANQGSEA. Trimming removed 4 bases from V and 6 bases from J; junction bases left unmatched: 5. The CDR3, as DNA: TGCAGCGTTGGATCGCAGGGGGCTGAAGCTTTCTTT. Translated: CSVGSQGAEAFF.

This clonotype was recorded at least ten times. The V and J genes are TRBV5-8 and TRBJ1-5; D unclear. CDR3 length: 14 residues. V was trimmed by 4 bases and J by 9 bases, leaving 17 bases between them. Per the germline V gene, CDR1 is SGHTS and CDR2 is YDEGEE. CDR3 DNA: TGTGCCAGCAGCCCTAGTCCTGTTCAAGGGCCCCAGCATTTT. Its translation: CASSPSPVQGPQHF.

This clonotype came up a few times. Since a much larger clone is just one base distant, this may be a read error. The chain recombines TRBV12-3 or TRBV12-4 with TRBJ1-2; unclear D gene. V was clipped by 3 bases and J by 0 bases, with 8 bases between them. This CDR3 spans 14 amino acids. In nucleotides, the CDR3 is TGTGCCAGCAGTTTCAACACCCCTAACTATGGCTACACCTTC. Translating gives CASSFNTPNYGYTF.

Ten or more counts support this clonotype. The J gene is TRBJ1-5, the V gene TRBV2; perhaps TRBD1 as D (6 bases). V lost 6 bases and J lost 3, with 12 bases in between. This CDR3 comprises 14 residues. Germline V gives CDR1 SNHLY, CDR2 FYNNEI. CDR3: CASRQGPHNQPQHF. DNA for the CDR3: TGTGCCAGCAGACAGGGACCCCACAATCAGCCCCAGCATTTT.

This clonotype has at least ten counts. The chain combines TRBV6-4 with TRBJ1-2, with D possibly matching TRBD1 (5 bases). The CDR3 has 13 amino acids. CDR1 MRHNA and CDR2 SNTAGT come from the germline V gene. The V and J ends lost 5 bases and 4 bases respectively, with 11 bases between them. In DNA, the CDR3 is TGTGCCAGCAGTCCCCAGGGTGGCTATGGCTACACCTTC. Its translation is CASSPQGGYGYTF.

As concerns this clonotype: A much larger clone lies one base from this, so it may be a read error. The rearrangement links TRBV20-1 to TRBJ1-2; 7 bases map to TRBD1. From germline, CDR1 is DFQATT and CDR2 SNEGSKA (reference sequence). This CDR3 spans 13 amino acids. CDR3 amino acids: CSAQGSWGYAYTF. The CDR3 DNA reads TGCAGTGCACAGGGGTCTTGGGGCTATGCCTACACCTTC.